This is a list of T cell receptor beta chains from one sample in a study of blood T cell repertoires in COVID-19. Data came from immunoSEQ multiplex PCR; TCRdb stores just in-frame clones and leaves some out. The table lists over 200,000 clones, just over 85% of them singletons, with around a sixth in the top ten. The sequenced material came from PBMCs or T cells enriched from blood (not recorded which). All receptors derive from a man between 18 and 35 years old who had recovered from COVID-19. CDR3s include the opening cysteine and the closing phenylalanine or tryptophan. A D gene is named only where the DNA matches it firmly. Size values are once, few and many counts, or a class for expanded clones, and some rows have none.

TGTGCCACCAGCAAAGAATTGGGACTATCAGATACGCAGTATTTT | CATSKELGLSDTQYF | TRBJ2-3 | TRBV15 | - | TRBD2
TGTGCCAGCAGCCAAGTACAGGGATGGGATCAGCCCCAGCATTTT | CASSQVQGWDQPQHF | TRBJ1-5 | TRBV4-2 | - | -
TGTGCCAGCAGCCGACAGGGATGGAGTAACACCGGGGAGCTGTTTTTT | CASSRQGWSNTGELFF | TRBJ2-2 | TRBV27 | - | TRBD1
TGTGCCAGCAGCTCGACGAACAGTCTCTATGGCTACACCTTC | CASSSTNSLYGYTF | TRBJ1-2 | TRBV5-6 | - | -
TGTGCCAGCAGCTTAATGACTTCCATACAAGAGACCCAGTACTTC | CASSLMTSIQETQYF | TRBJ2-5 | TRBV11-1 | - | -
TGTGCCAGCAGTAGGGGCGGGGGCGCTGTCCACGAGCAGTACTTC | CASSRGGGAVHEQYF | TRBJ2-7 | TRBV27 | - | -
TGTGCCAGCAGTTCTCGGACAGGGATGAACACTGAAGCTTTCTTT | CASSSRTGMNTEAFF | TRBJ1-1 | TRBV27 | - | TRBD1
TGTGCCAGCAGCTTAGCAGGGGCGATGAACACTGAAGCTTTCTTT | CASSLAGAMNTEAFF | TRBJ1-1 | TRBV7-2 | once | -
TGTGCCTGGAGTGTTTCGGGACGATTGGGGGGTAACACTGAAGCTTTCTTT | CAWSVSGRLGGNTEAFF | TRBJ1-1 | TRBV30 | - | -
TGTGCCAGTAGGACAGGGGGGCCCACTGAAGCTTTCTTT | CASRTGGPTEAFF | TRBJ1-1 | TRBV19 | - | TRBD1
TGTGCCACCAGTGATTTGACGGGGAACGGCTACACCTTC | CATSDLTGNGYTF | TRBJ1-2 | TRBV24-1 | - | -
TGTGCCTGGAGAGAGACAGGGGGGATCAGTGGCTACACCTTC | CAWRETGGISGYTF | TRBJ1-2 | TRBV30 | - | TRBD1
TGTGCCAGCAGCCCGGAGGCGGGAGGCTGGGAGACCCAGTACTTC | CASSPEAGGWETQYF | TRBJ2-5 | TRBV11-2 | - | TRBD2
TGTGCCTGTACAGGGGGGGGTAGTGGCTACACCTTC | CACTGGGSGYTF | TRBJ1-2 | TRBV30 | - | TRBD1
TGTGCCAGCTCACCTCTTTACGGACAGGGCGATTTAAATGAGTCTGGAAACACCATATATTTT | CASSPLYGQGDLNESGNTIYF | TRBJ1-3 | TRBV18 | - | TRBD1
TGTGCCAGCAGTAGACAGGGGTTTGAAGCTTTCTTT | CASSRQGFEAFF | TRBJ1-1 | TRBV6-5 | - | TRBD1
TGCGCCAGCAGCCAATTACAGGGGGCGGACACTGAAGCTTTCTTT | CASSQLQGADTEAFF | TRBJ1-1 | TRBV4-1 | - | TRBD1
TGCAGCGCTGACAGGGGATCGCGCGAGCAGTACTTC | CSADRGSREQYF | TRBJ2-7 | TRBV29-1 | - | TRBD1